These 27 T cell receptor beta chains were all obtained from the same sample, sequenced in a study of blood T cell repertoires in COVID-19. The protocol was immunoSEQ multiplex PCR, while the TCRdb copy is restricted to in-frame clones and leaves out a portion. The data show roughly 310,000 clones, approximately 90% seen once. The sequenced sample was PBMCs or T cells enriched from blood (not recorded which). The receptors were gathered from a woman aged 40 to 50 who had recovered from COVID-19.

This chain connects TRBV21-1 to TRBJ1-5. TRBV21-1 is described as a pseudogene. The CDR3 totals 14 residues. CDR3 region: CASSKAGGHQPQHF. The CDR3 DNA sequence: TGTGCCAGCAGCAAGGCGGGAGGCCATCAGCCCCAGCATTTT.

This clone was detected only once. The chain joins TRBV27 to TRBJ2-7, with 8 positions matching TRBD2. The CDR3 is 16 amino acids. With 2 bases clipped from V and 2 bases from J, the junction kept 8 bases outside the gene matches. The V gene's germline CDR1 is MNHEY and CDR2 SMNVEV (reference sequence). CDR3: CASSLGGLGGTYEQYF. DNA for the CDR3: TGTGCCAGCAGTTTAGGGGGACTAGGGGGAACCTACGAGCAGTACTTC.

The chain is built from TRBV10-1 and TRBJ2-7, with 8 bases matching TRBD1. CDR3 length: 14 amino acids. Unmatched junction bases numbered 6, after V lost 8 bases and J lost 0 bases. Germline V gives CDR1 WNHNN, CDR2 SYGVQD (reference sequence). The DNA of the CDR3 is TGCGCCAGCCGTCTAACAGGGGGCTCCTACGAGCAGTACTTC. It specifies CASRLTGGSYEQYF.

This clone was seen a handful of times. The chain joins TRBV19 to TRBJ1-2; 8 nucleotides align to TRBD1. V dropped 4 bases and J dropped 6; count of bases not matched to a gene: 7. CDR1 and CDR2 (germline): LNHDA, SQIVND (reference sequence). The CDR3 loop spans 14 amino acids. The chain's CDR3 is CASSRGQAEDGYTF. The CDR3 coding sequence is TGTGCCAGTAGTAGGGGACAGGCTGAGGATGGCTACACCTTC.

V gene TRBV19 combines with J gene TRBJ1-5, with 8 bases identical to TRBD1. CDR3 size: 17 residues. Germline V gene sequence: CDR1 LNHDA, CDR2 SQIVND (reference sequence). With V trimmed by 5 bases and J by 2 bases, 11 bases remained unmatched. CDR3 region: CASSPWTGFQGNQPQHF. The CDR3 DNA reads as TGTGCCAGTAGTCCCTGGACAGGGTTTCAAGGCAATCAGCCCCAGCATTTT.

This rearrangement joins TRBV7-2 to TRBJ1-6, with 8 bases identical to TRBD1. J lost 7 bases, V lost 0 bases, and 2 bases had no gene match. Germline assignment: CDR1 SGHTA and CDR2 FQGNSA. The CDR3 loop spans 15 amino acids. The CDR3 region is CASSLARQGNSPLHF. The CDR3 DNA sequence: TGTGCCAGCAGCTTAGCTAGACAGGGGAATTCACCCCTCCACTTT.

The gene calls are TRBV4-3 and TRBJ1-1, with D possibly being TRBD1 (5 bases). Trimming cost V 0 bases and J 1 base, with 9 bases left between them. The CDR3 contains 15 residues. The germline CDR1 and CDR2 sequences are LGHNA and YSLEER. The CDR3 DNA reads TGCGCCAGCAGCCAAGATCAGGGCCGGAACACTGAAGCTTTCTTT. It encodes CASSQDQGRNTEAFF.

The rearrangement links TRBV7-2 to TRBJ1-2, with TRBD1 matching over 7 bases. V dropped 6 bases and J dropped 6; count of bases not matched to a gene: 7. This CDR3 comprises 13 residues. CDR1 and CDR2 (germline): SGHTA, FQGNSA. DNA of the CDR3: TGTGCCAGCAGATCCTCAGGGGGTAATGGCTACACCTTC. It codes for CASRSSGGNGYTF.

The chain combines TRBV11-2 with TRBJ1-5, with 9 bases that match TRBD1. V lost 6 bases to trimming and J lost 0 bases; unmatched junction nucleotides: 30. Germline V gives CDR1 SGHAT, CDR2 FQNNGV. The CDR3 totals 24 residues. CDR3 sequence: CASSSHLGQGLNCSPTHSNQPQHF. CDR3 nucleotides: TGTGCCAGCAGTTCGCACCTGGGACAGGGTTTGAATTGCTCTCCCACCCATAGCAATCAGCCCCAGCATTTT.

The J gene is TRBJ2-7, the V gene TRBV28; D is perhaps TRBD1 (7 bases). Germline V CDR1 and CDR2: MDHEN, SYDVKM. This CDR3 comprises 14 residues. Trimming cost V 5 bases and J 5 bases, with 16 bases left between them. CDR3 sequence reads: CASSPVEGAHEQYF. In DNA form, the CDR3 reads TGTGCCAGCAGTCCCGTGGAGGGGGCCCACGAGCAGTACTTC.

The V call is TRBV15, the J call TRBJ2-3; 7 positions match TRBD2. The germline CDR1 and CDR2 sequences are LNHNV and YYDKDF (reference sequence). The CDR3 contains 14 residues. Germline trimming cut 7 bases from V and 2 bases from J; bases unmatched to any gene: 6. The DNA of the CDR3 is TGTGCCACCAATCAAGCGGGGTTCACAGATACGCAGTATTTT. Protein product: CATNQAGFTDTQYF.

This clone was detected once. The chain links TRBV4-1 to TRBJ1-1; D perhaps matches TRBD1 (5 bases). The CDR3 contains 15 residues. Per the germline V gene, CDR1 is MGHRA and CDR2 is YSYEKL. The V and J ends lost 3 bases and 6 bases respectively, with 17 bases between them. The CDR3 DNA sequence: TGCGCCAGCAGCCACCCGGGGGGAGGGAGGGCTGAAGCTTTCTTT. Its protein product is CASSHPGGGRAEAFF.

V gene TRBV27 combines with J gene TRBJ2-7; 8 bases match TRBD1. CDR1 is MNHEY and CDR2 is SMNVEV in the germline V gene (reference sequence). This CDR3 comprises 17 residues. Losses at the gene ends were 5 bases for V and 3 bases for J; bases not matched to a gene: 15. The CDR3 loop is CASSPPDRAFLFYEQYF. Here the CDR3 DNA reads TGTGCCAGCAGTCCCCCGGACAGGGCATTCCTATTCTACGAGCAGTACTTC.

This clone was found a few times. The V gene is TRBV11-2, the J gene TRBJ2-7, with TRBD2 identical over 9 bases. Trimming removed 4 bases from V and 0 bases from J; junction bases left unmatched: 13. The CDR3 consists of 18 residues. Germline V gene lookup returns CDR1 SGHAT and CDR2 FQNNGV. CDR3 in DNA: TGTGCCAGCAGCTCCTGGGTGGGTGGGACTAGCTCCTCCTACGAGCAGTACTTC. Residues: CASSSWVGGTSSSYEQYF.

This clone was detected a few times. The CDR3 sequence is CASSLGLMEGVTGYTF. The CDR3 nucleotides read TGTGCCAGCAGCCTAGGATTGATGGAGGGAGTGACTGGCTACACCTTC. This chain uses TRBV7-9 with TRBJ1-2; no definite D call. CDR1 and CDR2 (germline): SEHNR, FQNEAQ (reference sequence). The V end was cut by 5 bases, the J end by 7 bases, with 23 bases between. This CDR3 region has 16 residues.

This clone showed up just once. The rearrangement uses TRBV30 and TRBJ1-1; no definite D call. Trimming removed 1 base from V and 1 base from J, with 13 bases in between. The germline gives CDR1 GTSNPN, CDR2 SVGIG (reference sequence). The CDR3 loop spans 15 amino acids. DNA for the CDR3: TGTGCCTGGAGTGGGGTAGGACTACCGAACACTGAAGCTTTCTTT. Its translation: CAWSGVGLPNTEAFF.

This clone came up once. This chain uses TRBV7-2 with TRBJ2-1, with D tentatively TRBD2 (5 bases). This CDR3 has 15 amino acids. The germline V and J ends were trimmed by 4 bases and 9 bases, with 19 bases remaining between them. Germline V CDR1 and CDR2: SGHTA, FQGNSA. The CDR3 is CASSSPLGDYFEQFF. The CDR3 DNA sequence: TGTGCCAGCAGCTCCCCTTTAGGCGACTACTTTGAGCAGTTCTTC.

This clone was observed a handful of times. CDR3 nucleotide sequence: TGTGCCAGCAGTGAAGAACAGGACTATGGCTACACCTTC. It encodes CASSEEQDYGYTF. This chain joins TRBV2 and TRBJ1-2; D may be TRBD1 (5 bases). V was clipped by 1 base and J by 3 bases, with 6 bases between them. Germline values: CDR1 SNHLY, CDR2 FYNNEI. The CDR3 has 13 residues.

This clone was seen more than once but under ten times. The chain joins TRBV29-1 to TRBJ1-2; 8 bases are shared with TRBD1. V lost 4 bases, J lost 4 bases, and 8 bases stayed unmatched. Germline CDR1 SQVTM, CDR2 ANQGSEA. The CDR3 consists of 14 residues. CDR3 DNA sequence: TGCAGCGTTGGCGGACAGGGTGGGGGCTATGGCTACACCTTC. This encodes CSVGGQGGGYGYTF.

The CDR3 protein is CASSLLTVSYEQYF. The DNA for the CDR3 is TGTGCCAGCAGTTTGCTTACGGTCTCCTACGAGCAGTACTTC. V usage is TRBV28 and J usage is TRBJ2-7; D is ambiguous. The length of the CDR3 is 14 residues. Between the trimmed V and J ends, which lost 3 bases and 0 bases, there was a span of 9 bases. Looked up from germline, CDR1 is MDHEN and CDR2 is SYDVKM.

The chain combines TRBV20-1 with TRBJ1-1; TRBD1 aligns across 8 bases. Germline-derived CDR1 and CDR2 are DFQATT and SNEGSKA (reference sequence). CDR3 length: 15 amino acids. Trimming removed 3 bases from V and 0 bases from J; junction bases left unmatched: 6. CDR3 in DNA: TGCAGTGCTAGTAGACAGGGGCGCTTGAACACTGAAGCTTTCTTT. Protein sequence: CSASRQGRLNTEAFF.

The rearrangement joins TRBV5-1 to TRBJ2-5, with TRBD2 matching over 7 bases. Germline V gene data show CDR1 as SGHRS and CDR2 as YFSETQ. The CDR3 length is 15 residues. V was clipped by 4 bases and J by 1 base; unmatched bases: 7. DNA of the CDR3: TGCGCCAGCAGCCCTATAGCGGGTTCCCAAGAGACCCAGTACTTC. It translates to CASSPIAGSQETQYF.

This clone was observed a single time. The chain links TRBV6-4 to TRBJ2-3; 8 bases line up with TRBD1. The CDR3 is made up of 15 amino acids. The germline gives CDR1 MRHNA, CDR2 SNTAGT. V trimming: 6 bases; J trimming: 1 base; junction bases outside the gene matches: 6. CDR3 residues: CASSLTGGGTDTQYF. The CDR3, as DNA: TGTGCCAGCAGCCTTACAGGGGGAGGCACAGATACGCAGTATTTT.

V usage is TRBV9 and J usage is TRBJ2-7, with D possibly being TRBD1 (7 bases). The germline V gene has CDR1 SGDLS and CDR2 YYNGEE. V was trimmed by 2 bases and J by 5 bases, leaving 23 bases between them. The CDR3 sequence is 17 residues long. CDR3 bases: TGTGCCAGCAGCGTGGCAGGAGGGGGCAGATGGGGTAACGAGCAGTACTTC. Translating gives CASSVAGGGRWGNEQYF.

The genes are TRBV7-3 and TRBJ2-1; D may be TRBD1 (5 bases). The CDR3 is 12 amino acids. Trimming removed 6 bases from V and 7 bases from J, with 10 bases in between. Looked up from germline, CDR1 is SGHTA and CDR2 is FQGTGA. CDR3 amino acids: CASRSQGNEQFF. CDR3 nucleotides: TGTGCCAGCAGATCTCAGGGTAATGAGCAGTTCTTC. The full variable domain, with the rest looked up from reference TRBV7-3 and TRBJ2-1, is GAGVSQTPSNKVTEKGKYVELRCDPISGHTALYWYRQSLGQGPEFLIYFQGTGAADDSGLPNDRFFAVRPEGSVSTLKIQRTERGDSAVYLCASRSQGNEQFFGPGTRLTVL.

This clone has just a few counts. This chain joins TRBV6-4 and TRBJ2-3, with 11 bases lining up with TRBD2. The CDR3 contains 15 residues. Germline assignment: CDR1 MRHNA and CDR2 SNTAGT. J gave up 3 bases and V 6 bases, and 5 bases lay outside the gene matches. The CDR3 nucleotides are TGTGCCAGCAGCCAGACTAGCGGGGAGACAGATACGCAGTATTTT. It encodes CASSQTSGETDTQYF.

CDR3 nucleotides: TGCGCCAGCAGCTCCGGGGGGCGCAACAATGAGCAGTTCTTC. Translation gives CASSSGGRNNEQFF. The chain uses TRBV5-1 and TRBJ2-1; the D gene is possibly TRBD2 (7 bases). The CDR3 length is 14 residues. Trimming left V 3 bases short and J 5 bases short, with 12 bases between. Germline V CDR1 and CDR2: SGHRS, YFSETQ.